The next 9 T cell receptor beta chains were all read from a single sample in a study of blood T cell repertoires in COVID-19. Repertoires were generated with immunoSEQ multiplex PCR, while TCRdb's copy carries only in-frame clones and drops some. Counted here are over 95,000 clones, roughly 89% occurring once; the ten biggest clones make up about 20%. The sequenced sample was peripheral blood. The receptors shown here come from a human donor with acute or convalescent COVID-19. The donor label of this sample is uncertain.

This clone was picked up one time. The chain employs TRBV9 and TRBJ2-7; 9 bases align to TRBD1. This CDR3 is 14 amino acids long. V shed 4 bases and J 7 bases; nucleotides not matched to a gene: 9. The germline CDR1 and CDR2 sequences are SGDLS and YYNGEE. The CDR3 region has the DNA TGTGCCAGCAGCCAACAGGGGGCTCGGGGGGAGCAGTACTTC. Translation gives CASSQQGARGEQYF.

J is TRBJ1-6 and V is TRBV6-6, with D perhaps TRBD1 (6 bases). Germline V lookup: CDR1 MNHNY, CDR2 SVGAGI (reference sequence). V was trimmed by 7 bases and J by 7 bases, leaving 8 bases between them. CDR3 length equals 12 residues. CDR3 in amino acids: CASTDRNSPLHF. The DNA for the CDR3 is TGTGCCAGCACAGACAGGAATTCACCCCTCCACTTT.

The chain recombines TRBV6-2 or TRBV6-3 with TRBJ2-7; 8 positions agree with TRBD2. In germline, CDR1 is MNHEY, CDR2 SVGEGT. The CDR3 is made up of 16 amino acids. V trimming: 0 bases; J trimming: 1 base; junction bases outside the gene matches: 5. The CDR3 loop reads CASSYSVAGHSYEQYF. CDR3 nucleotides: TGTGCCAGCAGTTACTCGGTAGCGGGACATTCCTACGAGCAGTACTTC.

This sequence joins TRBV9 and TRBJ2-1; 10 bases fit TRBD1. This CDR3 has 17 residues. The junction had 9 bases not matched to a gene; V was cut back by 3 bases and J by 3 bases. CDR1 and CDR2 from the germline V gene are SGDLS and YYNGEE. The CDR3 reads CASSAGSGTGVYNEQFF. Here the CDR3 DNA reads TGTGCCAGCAGCGCAGGGTCCGGGACAGGGGTCTACAATGAGCAGTTCTTC. Full variable domain (outside the CDR3, taken from reference TRBV9 and TRBJ2-1): DSGVTQTPKHLITATGQRVTLRCSPRSGDLSVYWYQQSLDQGLQFLIQYYNGEERAKGNILERFSAQQFPDLHSELNLSSLELGDSALYFCASSAGSGTGVYNEQFFGPGTRLTVL.

The chain employs TRBV7-9 and TRBJ2-1; perhaps TRBD2 as D (5 bases). The CDR3 consists of 13 residues. CDR1 and CDR2 (germline): SEHNR, FQNEAQ (reference sequence). V was clipped by 2 bases and J by 8 bases, with 10 bases between them. CDR3: CASSLMLADEQFF. As DNA, the CDR3 is TGTGCCAGCAGCTTAATGCTAGCTGATGAGCAGTTCTTC. Full variable domain (missing parts from reference TRBV7-9 and TRBJ2-1): DTGVSQNPRHKITKRGQNVTFRCDPISEHNRLYWYRQTLGQGPEFLTYFQNEAQLEKSRLLSDRFSAERPKGSFSTLEIQRTEQGDSAMYLCASSLMLADEQFFGPGTRLTVL.

This chain connects TRBV28 to TRBJ1-2; 7 nucleotides match TRBD1. The CDR3 extends over 16 amino acids. V was pared by 5 bases and J by 3 bases, with 12 bases of the junction left unmatched. Germline-derived CDR1 and CDR2 are MDHEN and SYDVKM. CDR3 region: CASSDPTGVSDYGYTF. CDR3 bases: TGTGCCAGCAGTGACCCAACAGGGGTTTCTGACTATGGCTACACCTTC.

The chain links TRBV2 to TRBJ1-5; TRBD1 agrees at 10 bases. This CDR3 spans 16 amino acids. Germline V CDR1 and CDR2: SNHLY, FYNNEI. V lost 5 bases to trimming and J lost 2 bases; unmatched junction nucleotides: 6. The CDR3 spells CASSPGTGARNQPQHF. CDR3 DNA sequence: TGTGCCAGCAGTCCCGGGACAGGGGCCCGCAATCAGCCCCAGCATTTT.

V is TRBV7-9 and J is TRBJ2-5, with 7 nucleotides matching TRBD1. The V gene's germline CDR1 is SEHNR and CDR2 FQNEAQ (reference sequence). The CDR3 contains 14 residues. J was trimmed by 1 base and V by 3 bases; bases with no gene match: 2. Here the CDR3 DNA reads TGTGCCAGCAGCTTGGGGGACAGCCAAGAGACCCAGTACTTC. Protein product: CASSLGDSQETQYF.

The chain combines TRBV15 with TRBJ2-3; TRBD1 might be the D (6 bases). V was shortened by 1 base and J by 3 bases, with 14 bases between the two germline ends. Germline V gene lookup returns CDR1 LNHNV and CDR2 YYDKDF (reference sequence). The length of the CDR3 is 16 residues. The CDR3 here is CATSRAKGQPTDTQYF. The CDR3 nucleotides read TGTGCCACCAGCAGAGCGAAAGGACAGCCAACAGATACGCAGTATTTT.